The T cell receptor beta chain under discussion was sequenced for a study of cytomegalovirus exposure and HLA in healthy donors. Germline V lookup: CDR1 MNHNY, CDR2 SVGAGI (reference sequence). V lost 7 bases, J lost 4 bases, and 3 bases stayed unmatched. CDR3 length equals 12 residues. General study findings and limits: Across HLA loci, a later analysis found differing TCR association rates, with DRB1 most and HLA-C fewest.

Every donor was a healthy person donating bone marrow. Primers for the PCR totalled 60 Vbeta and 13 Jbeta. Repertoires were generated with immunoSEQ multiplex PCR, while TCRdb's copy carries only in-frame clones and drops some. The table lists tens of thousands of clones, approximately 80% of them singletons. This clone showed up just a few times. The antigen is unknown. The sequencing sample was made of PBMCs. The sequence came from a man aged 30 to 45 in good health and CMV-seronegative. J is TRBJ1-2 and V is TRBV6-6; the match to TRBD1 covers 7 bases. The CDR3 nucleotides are TGTGCCAGCATTACAGGGGCCTATGGCTACACCTTC. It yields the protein CASITGAYGYTF.